One sample yielded the 2 T cell receptor beta chains listed below, sequenced in a study of CD8 T cells in Susac syndrome. The authors reverse transcribed roughly 0.5 to 1 ug RNA with random hexamers. TCRdb reprocessed the immunoSEQ multiplex PCR reads via MiXCR and lists one record per CDR3 protein. Found here are around 160,000 distinct CDR3 sequences, approximately 92% of them singletons; the top ten hold 0.13%. Sequencing input: CD4+ T cells from PBMCs. These receptors were obtained from a human donor in good health.

The chain employs TRBV5-1 and TRBJ2-5, with D perhaps matching TRBD1 or TRBD2 (5 bases each). Germline V gives CDR1 SGHRS, CDR2 YFSETQ. The V gene lost 3 bases and the J gene lost 3 bases, with 12 bases spanning the gap. The CDR3 spans 14 residues. The chain's CDR3 is CASSSGTWKETQYF. Here the CDR3 DNA reads TGCGCCAGCAGCTCCGGGACGTGGAAAGAGACCCAGTACTTC.

V usage is TRBV27 and J usage is TRBJ1-2, with D unresolved. CDR3 size: 11 residues. Trimming took 6 bases from V and 8 from J, leaving 10 bases between them. CDR1 MNHEY and CDR2 SMNVEV come from the germline V gene (reference sequence). CDR3 coding DNA: TGTGCCAGCAGGTACCCGAGGGGCTACACCTTC. Translated: CASRYPRGYTF.